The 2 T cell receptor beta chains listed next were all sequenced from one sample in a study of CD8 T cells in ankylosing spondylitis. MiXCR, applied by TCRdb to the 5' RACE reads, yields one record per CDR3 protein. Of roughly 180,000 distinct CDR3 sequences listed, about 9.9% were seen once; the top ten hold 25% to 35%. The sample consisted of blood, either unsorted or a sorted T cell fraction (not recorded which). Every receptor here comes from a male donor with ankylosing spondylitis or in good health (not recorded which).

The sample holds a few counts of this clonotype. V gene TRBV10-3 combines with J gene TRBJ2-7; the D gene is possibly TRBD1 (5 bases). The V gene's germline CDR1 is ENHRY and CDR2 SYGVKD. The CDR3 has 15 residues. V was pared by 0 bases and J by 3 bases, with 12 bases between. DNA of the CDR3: TGTGCCATCAGTGAGTCAGCTGGGGCGAGCTACGAGCAGTACTTC. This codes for CAISESAGASYEQYF.

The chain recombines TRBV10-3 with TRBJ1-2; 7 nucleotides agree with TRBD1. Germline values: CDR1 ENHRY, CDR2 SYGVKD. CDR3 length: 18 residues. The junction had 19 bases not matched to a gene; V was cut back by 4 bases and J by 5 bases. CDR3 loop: CAISGSGSLLQGDYGYTF. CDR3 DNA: TGTGCCATCAGTGGGTCTGGGTCTCTCTTGCAGGGGGATTATGGCTACACCTTC.